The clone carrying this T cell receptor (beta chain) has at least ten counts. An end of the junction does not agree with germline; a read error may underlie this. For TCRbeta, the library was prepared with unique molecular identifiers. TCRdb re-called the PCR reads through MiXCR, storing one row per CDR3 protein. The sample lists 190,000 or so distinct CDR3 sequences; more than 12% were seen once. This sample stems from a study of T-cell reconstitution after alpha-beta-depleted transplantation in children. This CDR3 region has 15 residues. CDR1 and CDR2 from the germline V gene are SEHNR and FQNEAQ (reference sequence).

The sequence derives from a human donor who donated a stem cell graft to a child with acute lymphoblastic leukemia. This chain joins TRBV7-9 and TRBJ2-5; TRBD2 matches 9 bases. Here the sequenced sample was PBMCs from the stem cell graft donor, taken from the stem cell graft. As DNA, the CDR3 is TGTGCCAGCACTTCAGGGGGGGTACTAGCGGGCATTAAAGACTTC. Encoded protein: CASTSGGVLAGIKDF. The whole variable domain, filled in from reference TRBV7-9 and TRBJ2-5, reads DTGVSQNPRHKITKRGQNVTFRCDPISEHNRLYWYRQTLGQGPEFLTYFQNEAQLEKSRLLSDRFSAERPKGSFSTLEIQRTEQGDSAMYLCASTSGGVLAGIKDFGPGTRLLVL.